One and the same sample provided the 14 T cell receptor beta chains below, sequenced in a study of T-cell memory formation after mild COVID-19. TCRdb analysed the 5' RACE reads with MiXCR anew, one entry per CDR3 protein. The data contain about 400,000 distinct CDR3 sequences, about a sixth of them singletons. The specimen was PBMCs or a T cell subset sorted from them (not recorded which). All receptors derive from a man between 18 and 29 years old who had mild COVID-19 (a few samples of this study predate the infection). Cell type and time point are not known.

This clonotype was seen more than once but under ten times. This rearrangement joins TRBV27 to TRBJ2-3, with TRBD2 as a possible D gene (5 bases). CDR3 size: 14 residues. V gave up 6 bases and J gave up 2 bases, with 12 bases separating them. Germline V gene sequence: CDR1 MNHEY, CDR2 SMNVEV (reference sequence). The CDR3 coding sequence is TGTGCCAGCAGCCACGGAGGAACCACAGATACGCAGTATTTT. This codes for CASSHGGTTDTQYF.

The V call is TRBV11-1, the J call TRBJ2-3, with TRBD2 identical over 10 bases. The germline gives CDR1 SGHAT, CDR2 FQDESV (reference sequence). The CDR3 is 16 residues long. The V segment lost 3 bases and the J segment 2 bases; nucleotides outside the gene matches: 5. CDR3 bases: TGTGCCAGCAGCTTGGTAGCGGGGGGCCTCACAGATACGCAGTATTTT. Translated, it gives CASSLVAGGLTDTQYF.

The chain is built from TRBV5-6 and TRBJ1-6; D gene unclear. Trimming pared 4 bases from V and 8 bases from J, leaving 7 bases between. Per germline, CDR1 SGHDT and CDR2 YYEEEE. The CDR3 is 12 residues long. The CDR3 here is CASSPRDSPLHF. The CDR3 DNA follows: TGTGCCAGCAGCCCCCGGGATTCACCCCTCCACTTT.

This clonotype was seen many times. This chain links TRBV7-2 with TRBJ2-2; D perhaps matches TRBD1 (5 bases). V was clipped by 1 base and J by 4 bases, with 7 bases between them. In germline, CDR1 is SGHTA, CDR2 FQGNSA. This CDR3 region has 14 residues. The CDR3 is CASSLGGGTGELFF. In DNA form, the CDR3 reads TGTGCCAGCAGCTTAGGGGGCGGCACCGGGGAGCTGTTTTTT.

The table lists this clonotype with a few counts. CDR3 protein: CASTRAGELFF. The CDR3 nucleotides are TGTGCCAGCACCAGGGCCGGGGAGCTGTTTTTT. The rearrangement links TRBV28 to TRBJ2-2; TRBD1 is a possible D gene (5 bases). Deletions cut 7 bases from V and 6 bases from J, with 6 bases between. Germline V CDR1 and CDR2: MDHEN, SYDVKM. This CDR3 is built from 11 residues.

The chain uses TRBV2 and TRBJ1-1; D gene unclear. The CDR3 length is 14 residues. Germline CDR1 is SNHLY and CDR2 is FYNNEI. Trimming left V 5 bases short and J 0 bases short, with 10 bases between. CDR3 in DNA: TGTGCCAGCAGTCTCAGGTCCATGAACACTGAAGCTTTCTTT. Protein sequence: CASSLRSMNTEAFF.

The chain joins TRBV27 to TRBJ2-3, with D possibly TRBD2 on 6 matching bases. CDR3 length equals 15 residues. Per germline, CDR1 MNHEY and CDR2 SMNVEV (reference sequence). The ends were cut back, 5 bases at V and 4 bases at J, with 16 bases in the middle. In DNA form, the CDR3 reads TGTGCCAGCAGTCTGGCTCGGGGGATCGCAGATACGCAGTATTTT. It specifies CASSLARGIADTQYF.

The chain combines TRBV6-2 or TRBV6-3 with TRBJ2-7; D unclear. The CDR3 loop spans 13 amino acids. Germline assignment: CDR1 MNHEY and CDR2 SVGEGT. V lost 11 bases and J lost 2, with 16 bases in between. CDR3 amino acids: CAAKKDGPYEQYV. The CDR3 DNA reads as TGTGCCGCAAAAAAGGACGGTCCCTACGAGCAGTACGTC.

This clonotype was seen only a few times. This chain connects TRBV12-3 or TRBV12-4 to TRBJ2-1; maybe TRBD2 (5 bases). V was pared by 4 bases and J by 3 bases, with 10 bases between. This CDR3 comprises 14 residues. The CDR3 is CASSSNAGYNEQFF. The CDR3 DNA follows: TGTGCCAGCAGTTCAAACGCGGGCTACAATGAGCAGTTCTTC.

This clonotype turned up a few times. V usage is TRBV6-1 and J usage is TRBJ2-1; 7 bases are shared with TRBD2. V lost 3 bases, J lost 2 bases, and 7 bases stayed unmatched. The germline V gene encodes CDR1 MNHNS and CDR2 SASEGT. The length of the CDR3 is 16 residues. CDR3 loop: CASSDPRTSAYNEQFF. CDR3 DNA sequence: TGTGCCAGCAGTGATCCCCGAACTAGCGCCTACAATGAGCAGTTCTTC.

This clonotype came up many times. This sequence joins TRBV4-1 and TRBJ2-1; D is possibly TRBD1 (7 bases). The length of the CDR3 is 17 residues. In germline, CDR1 is MGHRA, CDR2 YSYEKL. With 1 base removed from V and 7 bases from J, the gap between germline ends came to 20 bases. The CDR3 bases are TGCGCCAGCAGCCAAGTTGGTAGCGCCCCAGGGGGGAATGAGCAGTTCTTC. Encoded protein: CASSQVGSAPGGNEQFF.

The gene calls are TRBV18 and TRBJ1-5; D is uncertain. This CDR3 is 15 amino acids long. Germline CDR1 is KGHSH and CDR2 is LQKENI. V gave up 2 bases and J gave up 3 bases, with 11 bases separating them. CDR3 protein: CASSPSPGNNQPQHF. CDR3 bases: TGTGCCAGCTCACCATCTCCGGGAAACAATCAGCCCCAGCATTTT.

This clonotype was detected only a few times. This chain joins TRBV4-1 and TRBJ2-2; D ambiguous. Germline V gene sequence: CDR1 MGHRA, CDR2 YSYEKL. V lost 3 bases to trimming and J lost 2 bases, with 7 bases between them. The CDR3 runs 14 residues. The CDR3 nucleotides read TGCGCCAGCAGCCAGTCCACTAACACCGGGGAGCTGTTTTTT. This sequence encodes CASSQSTNTGELFF.

The chain employs TRBV20-1 and TRBJ2-3; D perhaps matches TRBD1 (5 bases). CDR3 size: 12 residues. The V gene's germline CDR1 is DFQATT and CDR2 SNEGSKA (reference sequence). Trimming stripped 7 bases from V and 7 bases from J, with 15 bases between. CDR3 in DNA: TGCAGTGTCAAGCTCAGGGTGTATACGCAGTATTTT. Residues: CSVKLRVYTQYF.